Listed below are T cell receptor beta chains from one sample, sequenced in a study of T cells in Graves' hyperthyroidism and ophthalmopathy. Each CDR3 protein is one row after TCRdb ran MiXCR on the multiplex PCR reads. The sample includes 450,000 to 700,000 distinct CDR3 sequences, under 60% of them seen just once. The sequenced sample consisted of peripheral blood or thyroid tissue (not recorded which). The receptors come from an adult woman with Graves' disease, either hyperthyroidism or ophthalmopathy (not recorded which). Both conserved end residues are trimmed from each CDR3. Fields, in order: clone size, J gene, V gene, CDR3 protein. Clone size is given for some rows only: seen once, a few or many times, or a class if the clone is expanded.

>many|TRBJ2-5|TRBV5-6
ASILLTGGIETQY
>many|TRBJ2-2|TRBV5-1
ASSHGVTNTGELF
>many|TRBJ1-1|TRBV4-1
ASSQDSLGNTEAF
>-|TRBJ1-6|TRBV9
ASSRRQNSPLH
>-|TRBJ2-6|TRBV15
ATSRVT
>-|TRBJ2-7|TRBV11-2
ASSQDDGTTYEQY
>-|TRBJ1-6|TRBV25-1
ASSGRRGNNSPLH
>-|TRBJ1-1|TRBV2
ASSGQGFSTEAF
>-|TRBJ1-5|TRBV9
ASRPGQQPQH
>few|TRBJ1-1|TRBV10-3
ATSDTGQGFTEAF
>once|TRBJ1-1|TRBV2
ASSVMGGTEAF
>many|TRBJ2-5|TRBV19
ASSALAGSETQY
>-|TRBJ1-1|TRBV7-9
ASSFAGGAF
>few|TRBJ2-7|TRBV6-5
AISLGYEQY
>-|TRBJ1-2|TRBV19
ASSEGRTAVIT
>-|TRBJ2-7|TRBV7-3
ASSVTGGSNYGYEQY
>many|TRBJ1-5|TRBV12-3/TRBV12-4
ASRDGTGSQPQH
>once|TRBJ2-7|TRBV6-5
ASSHLAAGLREQY
>-|TRBJ1-2|TRBV10-1
AKKASAAPTANYGYT
>many|TRBJ1-5|TRBV29-1
SVGSGSNQPQH
>-|TRBJ1-3|TRBV5-1
ASSLGPVGSDTIY
>-|TRBJ2-5|TRBV2
ASSEGLRETQY
>-|TRBJ1-1|TRBV12-3/TRBV12-4
ASSWGLAGVF
>-|TRBJ2-5|TRBV7-9
ASSSGLAGGGETQY
>many|TRBJ2-2|TRBV7-2
ASTILAGRAGELF
>-|TRBJ1-1|TRBV7-2
ASSYERQGTEAF
>-|TRBJ1-1|TRBV30
AWSVPGVNTEAF
>many|TRBJ2-2|TRBV24-1
ATGLAVNTGELF
>-|TRBJ1-1|TRBV2
ASSEAVTGGTEAF
>-|TRBJ1-2|TRBV11-2
ASSFWGGVYT
>few|TRBJ2-5|TRBV10-3
AISSRETQY
>many|TRBJ1-1|TRBV4-1
ASRQRGTVNTEAF
>-|TRBJ2-6|TRBV7-9
ASSYDGGAVWANVLT
>-|TRBJ2-1|TRBV7-2
ASSWSANEQF
>many|TRBJ2-7|TRBV9
ASSVGVAGAYEQY
>once|TRBJ2-7|TRBV7-9
ASSLREAAGVLYEQY
>-|TRBJ1-1|TRBV19
ASNRDSVNTEAF
>many|TRBJ1-5|TRBV19
ASSISFYSNQPQH
>-|TRBJ2-5|TRBV28
ASSPRTSGRSETQY
>-|TRBJ1-2|TRBV10-3
AISETNNYGYT
>-|TRBJ2-5|TRBV4-1
ASSHGGQAGASRETQY
>-|TRBJ1-2|TRBV13
ASSLDPRFYGYT
>-|TRBJ2-2|TRBV19
AKPVCRFGELF
>few|TRBJ2-7|TRBV15
ATSRDSGAYEQY
>many|TRBJ2-2|TRBV20-1
SARDRLAPGELF
>-|TRBJ2-7|TRBV7-9
ASSSGQGAGTAPTQQY
>-|TRBJ1-1|TRBV2
ASNQALGTGGAEAF
>-|TRBJ1-5|TRBV10-3
AISGDGGSNQPQH
>many|TRBJ1-2|TRBV12-3/TRBV12-4
ASSSGTGRGYT
>few|TRBJ2-7|TRBV20-1
SARWAQSYEQY
>-|TRBJ1-2|TRBV10-3
AIGRTGANYGYT
>many|TRBJ1-4|TRBV9
ASSSDRGLTNEKLF
>-|TRBJ1-1|TRBV5-1
ASRPFLGRNTEAF
>-|TRBJ1-6|TRBV20-1
SGAGAGGYSPLH
>many|TRBJ1-5|TRBV2
ASSDMGRSNQPQH